Following are 13 T cell receptor beta chains from one sample sequenced in a study of cytomegalovirus exposure and HLA in healthy donors. PCR primers comprised 60 Vbeta and 13 Jbeta primers. Libraries were prepared by immunoSEQ multiplex PCR; TCRdb keeps only in-frame clonotypes and omits some of them. The data hold 120,000 to 150,000 clones, with about 75% observed a single time. What was sequenced was PBMCs. These receptors were taken from a woman aged 25-40 years in good health and CMV-seronegative.

The rearrangement links TRBV7-3 to TRBJ1-6; 9 bases fit TRBD1. The V gene's germline CDR1 is SGHTA and CDR2 FQGTGA. The length of the CDR3 is 14 residues. V lost 5 bases to trimming and J lost 7 bases; unmatched junction nucleotides: 3. The CDR3 region is CASSQQGANSPLHF. DNA for the CDR3: TGTGCCAGCAGCCAACAGGGGGCAAATTCACCCCTCCACTTT.

The chain joins TRBV5-1 to TRBJ2-1; TRBD1 is a possible D gene (6 bases). The CDR3 has 15 residues. CDR1 and CDR2 (germline): SGHRS, YFSETQ. Trimming left V 1 base short and J 12 bases short, with 20 bases between. The CDR3 DNA follows: TGCGCCAGCAGCTTGACGGACAGAGGGGTCGAGGGGCAGTTCTTC. Translation: CASSLTDRGVEGQFF.

The rearrangement uses TRBV30 and TRBJ2-3; D may be TRBD1 (6 bases). Trimming removed 1 base at V and 4 bases at J, with 15 bases between. Germline-derived CDR1 and CDR2 are GTSNPN and SVGIG (reference sequence). The CDR3 is made up of 15 amino acids. The CDR3 is CAWSDTPSGADTQYF. DNA of the CDR3: TGTGCCTGGAGTGACACACCTTCAGGGGCAGATACGCAGTATTTT.

This sequence joins TRBV4-1 and TRBJ1-2, with D uncertain. CDR1 is MGHRA and CDR2 is YSYEKL in the germline V gene. The CDR3 runs 12 residues. Trimming removed 0 bases at V and 7 bases at J, with 6 bases between. The CDR3 loop is CASSQDFGGYTF. DNA of the CDR3: TGCGCCAGCAGCCAAGATTTCGGTGGCTACACCTTC.

This clone showed up just a few times. The rearrangement links TRBV13 to TRBJ1-6; 7 nucleotides match TRBD1. V lost 0 bases, J lost 9 bases, and 14 bases stayed unmatched. Germline assignment: CDR1 PRHDT and CDR2 FYEKMQ (reference sequence). The CDR3 runs to 18 residues. As DNA, the CDR3 is TGTGCCAGCAGCTTAGGGCGTCCCGGGACAGCGAGAAGTTCACCCCTCCACTTT. Translation: CASSLGRPGTARSSPLHF. The complete variable domain, with remaining parts taken from reference TRBV13 and TRBJ1-6, reads AAGVIQSPRHLIKEKRETATLKCYPIPRHDTVYWYQQGPGQDPQFLISFYEKMQSDKGSIPDRFSAQQFSDYHSELNMSSLELGDSALYFCASSLGRPGTARSSPLHFGNGTRLTVT.

V usage is TRBV4-1 and J usage is TRBJ1-1, with TRBD1 identical over 7 bases. CDR3 length equals 17 residues. Germline-derived CDR1 and CDR2 are MGHRA and YSYEKL. V was pared by 3 bases and J by 5 bases, with 15 bases of the junction left unmatched. The CDR3 DNA sequence: TGCGCCAGCAGCCACCCGGACAGGTTTGATCTTTCGACTGAAGCTTTCTTT. Translation: CASSHPDRFDLSTEAFF.

V is TRBV19 and J is TRBJ1-2; 7 nucleotides align to TRBD1. The ends lost 5 bases at V and 4 bases at J; junction bases unmatched: 10. This CDR3 comprises 15 residues. Germline values: CDR1 LNHDA, CDR2 SQIVND (reference sequence). The CDR3 spells CASSALPGGSYGYTF. CDR3 DNA: TGTGCCAGTAGTGCCCTCCCAGGGGGAAGCTATGGCTACACCTTC.

V gene TRBV9 combines with J gene TRBJ2-3; a possible D gene is TRBD2 (6 bases). V gave up 4 bases and J gave up 4 bases, with 10 bases separating them. Germline CDR1 SGDLS, CDR2 YYNGEE. CDR3 length equals 13 residues. The CDR3 sequence is CASSLRLADTQYF. The CDR3, as DNA: TGTGCCAGCAGCTTAAGACTAGCAGATACGCAGTATTTT.

The CDR3 here is CASSHLSLIYGYTF. The CDR3 bases are TGCGCCAGCAGCCATCTTAGTCTGATCTATGGCTACACCTTC. The V and J genes are TRBV4-3 and TRBJ1-2; D is undetermined. Germline CDR1 LGHNA, CDR2 YSLEER. Between the trimmed V and J ends, which lost 3 bases and 4 bases, there was a span of 12 bases. This CDR3 region has 14 residues.

The chain joins TRBV5-1 to TRBJ2-1; the match to TRBD2 covers 8 bases. The CDR3 is 15 amino acids. The V gene end was trimmed by 6 bases and the J gene end by 3 bases; junction bases not matched to a gene: 8. From germline, CDR1 is SGHRS and CDR2 YFSETQ. DNA of the CDR3: TGCGCCAGCACGGGAATAGCGGGGAGCTACAATGAGCAGTTCTTC. Protein product: CASTGIAGSYNEQFF.

This clone was picked up one time. The gene calls are TRBV15 and TRBJ1-2; 8 bases map to TRBD1. Per the germline V gene, CDR1 is LNHNV and CDR2 is YYDKDF (reference sequence). This CDR3 is built from 13 residues. Trimming cost V 2 bases and J 8 bases; bases outside gene matches: 4. The CDR3 DNA sequence: TGTGCCACCAGCAGACCGACAGGGGTCGGCTACACCTTC. Its protein is CATSRPTGVGYTF.

J is TRBJ1-2 and V is TRBV4-1; 10 bases fit TRBD1. V was pared by 0 bases and J by 4 bases, with 8 bases of the junction left unmatched. The CDR3 covers 17 residues. Germline values: CDR1 MGHRA, CDR2 YSYEKL. For the CDR3, the DNA is TGCGCCAGCAGCCAAGAAAGTCTGGGGACAGGGGCCTATGGCTACACCTTC. It codes for CASSQESLGTGAYGYTF.

The chain uses TRBV6-5 and TRBJ1-1; D gene unclear. Germline loops: CDR1 MNHEY, CDR2 SVGAGI. Trimming left V 0 bases short and J 11 bases short, with 22 bases between. This CDR3 region has 16 residues. The CDR3 here is CASSYSNRGIEIRAFF. The CDR3 DNA sequence: TGTGCCAGCAGTTACTCGAATCGAGGGATTGAGATTAGGGCTTTCTTT.